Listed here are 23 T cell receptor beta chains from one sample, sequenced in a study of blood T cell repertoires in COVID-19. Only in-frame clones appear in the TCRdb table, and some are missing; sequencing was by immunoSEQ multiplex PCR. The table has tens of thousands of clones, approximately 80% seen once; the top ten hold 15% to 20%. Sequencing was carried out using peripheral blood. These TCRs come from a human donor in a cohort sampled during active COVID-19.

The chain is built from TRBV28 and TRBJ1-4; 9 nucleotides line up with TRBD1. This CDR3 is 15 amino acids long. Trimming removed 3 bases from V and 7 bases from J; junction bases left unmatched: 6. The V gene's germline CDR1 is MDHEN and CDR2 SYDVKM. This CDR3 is CASSFGQGRGEKLFF. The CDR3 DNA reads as TGTGCCAGCAGTTTTGGACAGGGGAGGGGTGAAAAACTGTTTTTT.

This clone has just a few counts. The CDR3: CASSQITGKALFSGANVLTF. Here the CDR3 DNA reads TGTGCCAGCAGCCAAATAACAGGGAAAGCTCTCTTCTCTGGGGCCAACGTCCTGACTTTC. The V call is TRBV14, the J call TRBJ2-6, with D possibly TRBD1 on 6 matching bases. Trimming took off 2 bases at V and 0 bases at J, with 20 bases between the two ends. The length of the CDR3 is 20 residues. Germline assignment: CDR1 SGHDN and CDR2 FVKESK.

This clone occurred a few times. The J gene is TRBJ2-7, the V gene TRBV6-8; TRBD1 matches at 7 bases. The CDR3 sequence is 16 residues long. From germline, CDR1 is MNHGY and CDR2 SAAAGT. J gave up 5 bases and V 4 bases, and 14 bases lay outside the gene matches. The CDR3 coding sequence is TGTGCCAGCAGTTCACGAAAACAAGGACAGGCCAACGAGCAGTACTTC. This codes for CASSSRKQGQANEQYF.

The CDR3 region is CASSAGQGAGNQPQHF. As DNA, the CDR3 is TGTGCCAGCAGTGCGGGACAGGGGGCTGGCAATCAGCCCCAGCATTTT. This sequence joins TRBV6-6 and TRBJ1-5; TRBD1 matches at 12 bases. CDR1 and CDR2 (germline): MNHNY, SVGAGI (reference sequence). V lost 5 bases to trimming and J lost 2 bases; unmatched junction nucleotides: 4. This CDR3 contains 16 residues.

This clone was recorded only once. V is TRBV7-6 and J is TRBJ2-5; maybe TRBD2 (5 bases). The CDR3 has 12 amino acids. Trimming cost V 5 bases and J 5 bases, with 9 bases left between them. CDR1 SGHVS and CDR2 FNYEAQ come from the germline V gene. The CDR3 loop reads CASSPTGETQYF. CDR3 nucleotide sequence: TGTGCCAGCAGCCCCACGGGGGAGACCCAGTACTTC. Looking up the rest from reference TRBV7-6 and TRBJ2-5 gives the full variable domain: GAGVSQSPRYKVTKRGQDVALRCDPISGHVSLYWYRQALGQGPEFLTYFNYEAQQDKSGLPNDRFSAERPEGSISTLTIQRTEQRDSAMYRCASSPTGETQYFGPGTRLLVL.

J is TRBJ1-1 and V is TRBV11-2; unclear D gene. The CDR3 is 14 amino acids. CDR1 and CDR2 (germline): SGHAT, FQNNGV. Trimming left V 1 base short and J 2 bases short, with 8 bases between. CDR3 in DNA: TGTGCCAGCAGCTTAGGTACAAGAAACACTGAAGCTTTCTTT. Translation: CASSLGTRNTEAFF.

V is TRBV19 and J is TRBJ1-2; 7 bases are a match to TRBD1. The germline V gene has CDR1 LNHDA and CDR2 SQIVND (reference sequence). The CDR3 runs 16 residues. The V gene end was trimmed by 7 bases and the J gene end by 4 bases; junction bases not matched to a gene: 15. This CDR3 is CASTRSAGTETYGYTF. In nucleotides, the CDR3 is TGTGCCAGTACCCGATCGGCGGGGACAGAGACCTATGGCTACACCTTC.

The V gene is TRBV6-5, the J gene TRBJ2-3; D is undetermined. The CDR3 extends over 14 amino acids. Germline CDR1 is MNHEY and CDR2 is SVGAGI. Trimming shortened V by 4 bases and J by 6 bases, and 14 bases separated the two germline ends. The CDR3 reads CASSSGPLRDTQYF. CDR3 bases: TGTGCCAGCAGTTCGGGTCCACTGCGGGATACGCAGTATTTT.

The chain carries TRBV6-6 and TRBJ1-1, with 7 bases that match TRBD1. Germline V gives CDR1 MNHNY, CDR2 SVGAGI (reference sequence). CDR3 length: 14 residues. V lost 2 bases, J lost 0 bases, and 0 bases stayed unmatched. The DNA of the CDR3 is TGTGCCAGCAGTTACCAGGGGGTGAACACTGAAGCTTTCTTT. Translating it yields CASSYQGVNTEAFF.

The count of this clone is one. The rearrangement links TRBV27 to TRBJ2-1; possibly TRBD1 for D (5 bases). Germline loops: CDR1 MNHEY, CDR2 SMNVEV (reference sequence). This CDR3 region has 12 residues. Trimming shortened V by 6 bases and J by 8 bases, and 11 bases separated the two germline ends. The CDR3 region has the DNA TGTGCCAGCAGCACTAAGGGGTATGAGCAGTTCTTC. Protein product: CASSTKGYEQFF.

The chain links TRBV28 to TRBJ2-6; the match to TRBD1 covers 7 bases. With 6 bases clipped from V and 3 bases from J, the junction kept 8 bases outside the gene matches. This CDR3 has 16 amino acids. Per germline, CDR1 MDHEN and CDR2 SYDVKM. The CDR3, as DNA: TGTGCCAGCAGCCCCAAAGACAGGGTTGGGGCCAACGTCCTGACTTTC. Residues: CASSPKDRVGANVLTF.

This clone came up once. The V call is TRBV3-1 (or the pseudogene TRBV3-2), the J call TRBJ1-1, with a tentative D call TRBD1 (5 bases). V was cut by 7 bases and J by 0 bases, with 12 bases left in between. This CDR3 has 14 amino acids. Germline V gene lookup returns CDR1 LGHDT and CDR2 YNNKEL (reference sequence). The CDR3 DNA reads TGTGCCAGCACCCAGCGGGGGATGAACACTGAAGCTTTCTTT. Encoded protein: CASTQRGMNTEAFF.

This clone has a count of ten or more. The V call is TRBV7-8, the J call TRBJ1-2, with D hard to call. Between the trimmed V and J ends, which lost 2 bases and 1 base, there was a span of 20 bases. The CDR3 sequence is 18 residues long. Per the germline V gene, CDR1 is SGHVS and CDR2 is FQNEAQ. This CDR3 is CASSLTFGSVLINYGYTF. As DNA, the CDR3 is TGTGCCAGCAGCTTAACATTCGGCAGCGTACTCATTAACTATGGCTACACCTTC.

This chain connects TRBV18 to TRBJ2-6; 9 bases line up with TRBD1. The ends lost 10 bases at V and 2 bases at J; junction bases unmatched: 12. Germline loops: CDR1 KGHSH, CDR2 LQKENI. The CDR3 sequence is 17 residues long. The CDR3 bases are TGTGCCACTCCCCAGGGACAGGGAGGAACTGGGGCCAACGTCCTGACTTTC. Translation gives CATPQGQGGTGANVLTF.

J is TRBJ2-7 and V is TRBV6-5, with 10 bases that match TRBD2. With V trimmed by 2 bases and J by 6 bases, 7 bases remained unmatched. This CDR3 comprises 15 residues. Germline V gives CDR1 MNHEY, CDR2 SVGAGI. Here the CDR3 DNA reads TGTGCCAGCAGTTACGGGACTAGCGCCATCGGCGAGCAGTACTTC. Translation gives CASSYGTSAIGEQYF.

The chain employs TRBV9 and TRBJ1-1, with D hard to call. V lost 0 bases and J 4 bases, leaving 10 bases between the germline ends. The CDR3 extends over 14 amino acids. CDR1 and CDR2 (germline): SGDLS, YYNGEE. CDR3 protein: CASSVDPSPTEAFF. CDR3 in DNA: TGTGCCAGCAGCGTAGATCCTAGCCCCACTGAAGCTTTCTTT.

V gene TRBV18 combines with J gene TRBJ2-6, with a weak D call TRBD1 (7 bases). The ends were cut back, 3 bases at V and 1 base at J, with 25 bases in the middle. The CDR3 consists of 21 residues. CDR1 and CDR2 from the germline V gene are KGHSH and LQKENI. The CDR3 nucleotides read TGTGCCAGCTCACCCAACGACCCAGGGGGGCGCCGAATATCTGGGGCCAACGTCCTGACTTTC. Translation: CASSPNDPGGRRISGANVLTF.

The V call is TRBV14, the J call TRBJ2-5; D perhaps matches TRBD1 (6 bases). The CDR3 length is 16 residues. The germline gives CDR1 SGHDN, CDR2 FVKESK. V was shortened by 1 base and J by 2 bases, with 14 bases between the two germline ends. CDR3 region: CASSQVRTVLQETQYF. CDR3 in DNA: TGTGCCAGCAGCCAAGTAAGGACAGTCTTACAAGAGACCCAGTACTTC.

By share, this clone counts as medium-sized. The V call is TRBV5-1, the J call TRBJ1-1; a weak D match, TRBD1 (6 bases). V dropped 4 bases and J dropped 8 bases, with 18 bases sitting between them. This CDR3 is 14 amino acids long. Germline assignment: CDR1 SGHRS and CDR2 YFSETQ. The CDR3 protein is CASSDYRVGSEAFF. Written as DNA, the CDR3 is TGCGCCAGCAGCGATTACAGGGTCGGCTCGGAAGCTTTCTTT.

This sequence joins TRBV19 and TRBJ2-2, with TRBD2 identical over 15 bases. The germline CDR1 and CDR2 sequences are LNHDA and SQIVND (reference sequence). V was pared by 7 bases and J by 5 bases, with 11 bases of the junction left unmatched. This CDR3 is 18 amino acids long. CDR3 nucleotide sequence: TGTGCCAGTACCCCGGGACTAGCGGGAGGTCGTCGGACCGGGGAGCTGTTTTTT. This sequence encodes CASTPGLAGGRRTGELFF.

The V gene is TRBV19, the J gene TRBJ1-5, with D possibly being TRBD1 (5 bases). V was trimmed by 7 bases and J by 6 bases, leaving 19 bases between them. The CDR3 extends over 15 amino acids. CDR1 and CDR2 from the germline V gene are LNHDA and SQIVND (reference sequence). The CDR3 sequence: CASTSLWGGLQPQHF. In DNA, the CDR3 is TGTGCCAGTACCTCCCTCTGGGGGGGACTTCAGCCCCAGCATTTT.

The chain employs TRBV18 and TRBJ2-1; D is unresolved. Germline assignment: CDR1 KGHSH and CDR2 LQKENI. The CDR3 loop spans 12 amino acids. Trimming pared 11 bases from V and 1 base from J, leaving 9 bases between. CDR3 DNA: TGTGCCGCCGCCAGTTCCTACAATGAGCAGTTCTTC. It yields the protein CAAASSYNEQFF.

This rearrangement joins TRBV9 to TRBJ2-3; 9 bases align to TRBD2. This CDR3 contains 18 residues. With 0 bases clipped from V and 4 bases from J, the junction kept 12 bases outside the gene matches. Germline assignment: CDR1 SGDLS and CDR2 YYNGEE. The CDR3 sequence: CASSVDPLAGGPADTQYF. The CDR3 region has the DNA TGTGCCAGCAGCGTAGACCCCCTGGCGGGAGGGCCCGCAGATACGCAGTATTTT.